Listed here are 21 T cell receptor beta chains from one sample, sequenced in a study of T-cell reconstitution after alpha-beta-depleted transplantation in children. Construction of the TCRbeta library involved unique molecular identifiers. Each CDR3 protein gets one entry after TCRdb re-called the PCR reads with MiXCR. The table shows 700,000 to 950,000 distinct CDR3 sequences, with around 17% occurring only once. The specimen was PBMCs, mostly from graft donor cells, collected 360 days after TCRalphabeta/CD19-depleted stem cell transplant. The receptor source for this set is a male patient between 5 and 17 years old who had a stem cell transplant for acute lymphoblastic leukemia, so the T cells may come from the graft donor.

This clonotype was detected a few times. The V call is TRBV18, the J call TRBJ2-3; tentative D call: TRBD1 (5 bases). Deletions cut 1 base from V and 4 bases from J, with 9 bases between. In germline, CDR1 is KGHSH, CDR2 LQKENI. This CDR3 has 14 residues. The CDR3 loop reads CASSPRGPPDTQYF. The CDR3 region has the DNA TGTGCCAGCTCACCACGGGGCCCGCCAGATACGCAGTATTTT.

J is TRBJ2-7 and V is TRBV6-2 or TRBV6-3; 7 nucleotides line up with TRBD1. Germline V gives CDR1 MNHEY, CDR2 SVGEGT. V trimming: 2 bases; J trimming: 9 bases; junction bases outside the gene matches: 13. The CDR3 spans 15 residues. The CDR3 DNA is TGTGCCAGCAGTTACGAGGAGGCAGGGGGAAATGCGCAGTACTTC. Amino acids: CASSYEEAGGNAQYF.

The J gene is TRBJ1-1, the V gene TRBV5-1, with D uncertain. From germline, CDR1 is SGHRS and CDR2 YFSETQ. The CDR3 has 14 residues. The V end was cut by 0 bases, the J end by 4 bases, with 10 bases between. CDR3 residues: CASSLEQLATEAFF. The DNA for the CDR3 is TGCGCCAGCAGCTTGGAACAGCTGGCCACTGAAGCTTTCTTT.

This chain connects TRBV5-6 to TRBJ1-1, with no clear D. V lost 0 bases and J lost 8, with 8 bases in between. Germline V gene data show CDR1 as SGHDT and CDR2 as YYEEEE. The CDR3 sequence is 12 residues long. The CDR3 loop is CASSLDPREAFF. DNA of the CDR3: TGTGCCAGCAGCTTGGACCCCAGGGAAGCTTTCTTT. Full variable domain (remainder filled in from reference TRBV5-6 and TRBJ1-1): DAGVTQSPTHLIKTRGQQVTLRCSPKSGHDTVSWYQQALGQGPQFIFQYYEEEERQRGNFPDRFSGHQFPNYSSELNVNALLLGDSALYLCASSLDPREAFFGQGTRLTVV.

This clonotype was counted between two and nine times. The rearrangement uses TRBV7-9 and TRBJ2-3; D unresolved. The V end was cut by 7 bases, the J end by 4 bases, with 9 bases between. The CDR3 is 12 residues long. The germline CDR1 and CDR2 sequences are SEHNR and FQNEAQ (reference sequence). The CDR3: CASTLVPDTQYF. Written as DNA, the CDR3 is TGTGCCAGCACCCTGGTTCCAGATACGCAGTATTTT.

The rearrangement joins TRBV7-2 to TRBJ2-3; D could derive from TRBD1 or TRBD2 (5 bases each). The V gene lost 1 base and the J gene lost 5 bases, with 10 bases spanning the gap. This CDR3 region has 14 residues. The germline gives CDR1 SGHTA, CDR2 FQGNSA. The CDR3, as DNA: TGTGCCAGCAGCTTAGGAGGGACCAAAGATACGCAGTATTTT. Protein: CASSLGGTKDTQYF.

This clonotype showed up just a few times. V usage is TRBV5-1 and J usage is TRBJ2-3; D remains ambiguous. From germline, CDR1 is SGHRS and CDR2 YFSETQ. V lost 2 bases and J 0 bases, leaving 10 bases between the germline ends. There are 15 residues in the CDR3. As DNA, the CDR3 is TGCGCCAGCAGCTTAGCGCGCTCTAGCACAGATACGCAGTATTTT. Translation gives CASSLARSSTDTQYF.

A few counts support this clonotype. The genes are TRBV6-5 and TRBJ2-5, with TRBD2 matching 8 bases. The junction had 9 bases not matched to a gene; V was cut back by 1 base and J by 2 bases. Germline lookup yields CDR1 MNHEY and CDR2 SVGAGI. The CDR3 has 17 residues. The chain's CDR3 is CASSYLGLGRLQETQYF. Here the CDR3 DNA reads TGTGCCAGCAGTTACTTGGGACTAGGCCGGTTGCAAGAGACCCAGTACTTC.

This chain links TRBV27 with TRBJ1-1; D gene uncertain. Trimming pared 4 bases from V and 8 bases from J, leaving 14 bases between. CDR1 MNHEY and CDR2 SMNVEV come from the germline V gene (reference sequence). The CDR3 extends over 13 amino acids. CDR3 region: CASSYSMGYEAFF. The DNA for the CDR3 is TGTGCCAGCAGTTACTCTATGGGATACGAAGCTTTCTTT.

The chain combines TRBV4-1 with TRBJ1-2; no clear D. There are 14 residues in the CDR3. The germline V and J ends were trimmed by 1 base and 3 bases, with 9 bases remaining between them. Germline assignment: CDR1 MGHRA and CDR2 YSYEKL. The CDR3: CASSQGVSDYGYTF. CDR3 nucleotides: TGCGCCAGCAGCCAAGGGGTGTCAGACTATGGCTACACCTTC.

The sample holds a few counts of this clonotype. The chain carries TRBV7-2 and TRBJ2-3; D not certain. CDR1 SGHTA and CDR2 FQGNSA come from the germline V gene. The CDR3 has 16 residues. Trimming took 5 bases from V and 1 from J, leaving 16 bases between them. CDR3 amino acids: CASSRTANWGTDTQYF. In DNA, the CDR3 is TGTGCCAGCAGCCGTACAGCTAACTGGGGCACAGATACGCAGTATTTT.

This clonotype came up many times. This chain joins TRBV7-3 and TRBJ2-1; D is perhaps TRBD1 (5 bases). This CDR3 contains 12 residues. Germline V gives CDR1 SGHTA, CDR2 FQGTGA. V lost 1 base, J lost 8 bases, and 6 bases lay in between. DNA for the CDR3: TGTGCCAGCAGCTTAAAGGGGTATGAGCAGTTCTTC. Protein: CASSLKGYEQFF.

The chain has TRBV30 and TRBJ2-3; a possible D gene is TRBD2 (5 bases). Deletions cut 4 bases from V and 2 bases from J, with 19 bases between. Per the germline V gene, CDR1 is GTSNPN and CDR2 is SVGIG (reference sequence). The CDR3 extends over 16 amino acids. The CDR3 loop is CAWTQKGGGATDTQYF. In DNA, the CDR3 is TGTGCCTGGACCCAAAAGGGTGGAGGCGCCACAGATACGCAGTATTTT.

This clonotype has a handful of counts. The rearrangement joins TRBV20-1 to TRBJ1-5; 8 positions agree with TRBD1. This CDR3 comprises 14 residues. After removal of 2 bases from V and 5 bases from J, the junction contained 5 bases not matched to a gene. Germline-derived CDR1 and CDR2 are DFQATT and SNEGSKA (reference sequence). The CDR3 region is CSARWTGSDQPQHF. CDR3 sequence (DNA): TGCAGTGCTAGATGGACAGGGAGCGATCAGCCCCAGCATTTT.

The chain uses TRBV7-9 and TRBJ2-2; D may be TRBD2 (6 bases). Germline values: CDR1 SEHNR, CDR2 FQNEAQ (reference sequence). Trimming pared 6 bases from V and 5 bases from J, leaving 13 bases between. The CDR3 is 14 amino acids. CDR3 amino acids: CASSSLAWTGELFF. The CDR3 DNA sequence: TGTGCCAGCAGTTCACTAGCTTGGACCGGGGAGCTGTTTTTT.

This sequence joins TRBV20-1 and TRBJ2-1; no definite D call. The CDR3 length is 13 residues. Germline CDR1 and CDR2: DFQATT and SNEGSKA (reference sequence). Trimming removed 2 bases from V and 4 bases from J, with 9 bases in between. CDR3 nucleotide sequence: TGCAGTGCTAGACTGCGGCGGTACAATGAGCAGTTCTTC. Amino acids: CSARLRRYNEQFF.

This chain joins TRBV11-1 and TRBJ2-7; D gene uncertain. The CDR3 covers 14 residues. The V and J ends lost 1 base and 2 bases respectively, with 9 bases between them. Germline V CDR1 and CDR2: SGHAT, FQDESV (reference sequence). CDR3 DNA: TGTGCCAGCAGCTTAGTGGGCTACACCTACGAGCAGTACTTC. This gives the protein CASSLVGYTYEQYF.

This clonotype turned up a few times. This chain links TRBV7-2 with TRBJ1-4; D is possibly TRBD1 (6 bases). Germline values: CDR1 SGHTA, CDR2 FQGNSA. Trimming stripped 5 bases from V and 7 bases from J, with 14 bases between. The CDR3 extends over 14 amino acids. The CDR3 sequence: CASSPDRLSEKLFF. The CDR3 nucleotides read TGTGCCAGCAGCCCCGACAGGCTTAGTGAAAAACTGTTTTTT.

The chain joins TRBV11-2 to TRBJ2-7; D not resolved. CDR3 length: 14 residues. Between the trimmed V and J ends, which lost 6 bases and 2 bases, there was a span of 14 bases. Germline V gives CDR1 SGHAT, CDR2 FQNNGV. Written as DNA, the CDR3 is TGTGCCAGCAGGCTCCAGGACGGCCCCTACGAGCAGTACTTC. This codes for CASRLQDGPYEQYF. The whole variable domain, filled in from reference TRBV11-2 and TRBJ2-7, reads EAGVAQSPRYKIIEKRQSVAFWCNPISGHATLYWYQQILGQGPKLLIQFQNNGVVDDSQLPKDRFSAERLKGVDSTLKIQPAKLEDSAVYLCASRLQDGPYEQYFGPGTRLTVT.

The V call is TRBV10-1, the J call TRBJ1-1; maybe TRBD1 (6 bases). The germline V gene encodes CDR1 WNHNN and CDR2 SYGVQD (reference sequence). CDR3 length: 12 amino acids. V dropped 5 bases and J dropped 10 bases, with 14 bases sitting between them. The CDR3 reads CASSTTGRGAFF. The CDR3 bases are TGCGCCAGCAGTACTACAGGGAGGGGAGCTTTCTTT.

The chain joins TRBV7-9 to TRBJ2-1; 12 bases line up with TRBD2. The V segment lost 5 bases and the J segment 7 bases; nucleotides outside the gene matches: 12. The germline V gene has CDR1 SEHNR and CDR2 FQNEAQ (reference sequence). The length of the CDR3 is 17 residues. CDR3 residues: CASSRVASGRAMNEQFF. In DNA, the CDR3 is TGTGCCAGCAGCCGTGTGGCTAGCGGGAGGGCCATGAATGAGCAGTTCTTC. Full variable domain (missing parts from reference TRBV7-9 and TRBJ2-1): DTGVSQNPRHKITKRGQNVTFRCDPISEHNRLYWYRQTLGQGPEFLTYFQNEAQLEKSRLLSDRFSAERPKGSFSTLEIQRTEQGDSAMYLCASSRVASGRAMNEQFFGPGTRLTVL.